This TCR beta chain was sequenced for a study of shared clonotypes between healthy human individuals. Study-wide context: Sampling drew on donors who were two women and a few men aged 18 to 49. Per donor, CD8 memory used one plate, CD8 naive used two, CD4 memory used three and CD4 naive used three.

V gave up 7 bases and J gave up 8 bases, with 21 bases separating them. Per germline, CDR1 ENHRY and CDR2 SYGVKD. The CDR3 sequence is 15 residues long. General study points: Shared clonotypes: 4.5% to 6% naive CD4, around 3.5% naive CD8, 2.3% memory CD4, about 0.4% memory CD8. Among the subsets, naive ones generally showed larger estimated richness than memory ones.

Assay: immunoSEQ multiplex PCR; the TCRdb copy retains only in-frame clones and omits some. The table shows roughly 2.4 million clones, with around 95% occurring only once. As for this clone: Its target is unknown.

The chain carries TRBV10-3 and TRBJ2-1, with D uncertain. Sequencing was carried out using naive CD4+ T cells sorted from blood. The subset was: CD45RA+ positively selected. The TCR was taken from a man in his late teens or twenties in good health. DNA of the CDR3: TGTGCCATCAAGCAGACTCCCCTCTCCCAGGATGAGCAGTTCTTC. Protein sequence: CAIKQTPLSQDEQFF.